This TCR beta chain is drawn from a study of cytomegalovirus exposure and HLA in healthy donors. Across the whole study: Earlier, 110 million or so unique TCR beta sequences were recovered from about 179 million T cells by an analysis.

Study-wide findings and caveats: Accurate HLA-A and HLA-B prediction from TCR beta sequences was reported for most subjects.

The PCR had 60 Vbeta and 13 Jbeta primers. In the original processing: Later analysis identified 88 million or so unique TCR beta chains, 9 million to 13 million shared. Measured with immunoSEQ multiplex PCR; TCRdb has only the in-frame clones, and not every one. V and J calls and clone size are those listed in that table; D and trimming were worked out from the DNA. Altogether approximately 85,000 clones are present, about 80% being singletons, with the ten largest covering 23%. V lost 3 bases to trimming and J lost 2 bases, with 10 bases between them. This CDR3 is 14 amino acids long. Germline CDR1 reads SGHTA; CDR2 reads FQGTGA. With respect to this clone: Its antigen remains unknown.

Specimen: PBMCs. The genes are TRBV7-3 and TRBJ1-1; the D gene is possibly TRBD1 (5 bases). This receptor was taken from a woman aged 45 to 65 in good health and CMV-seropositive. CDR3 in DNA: TGTGCCAGCAGCTTCGGACAACTAAACACTGAAGCTTTCTTT. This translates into CASSFGQLNTEAFF.